This entry is about one T cell receptor beta chain. This entry comes from a study of siplizumab effects on memory and regulatory T cells. This CDR3 is 14 amino acids long. With V trimmed by 7 bases and J by 5 bases, 10 bases remained unmatched. Germline loops: CDR1 LNHDA, CDR2 SQIVND (reference sequence). Libraries were prepared by immunoSEQ multiplex PCR; TCRdb keeps only in-frame clonotypes and omits some of them. The data show roughly 100,000 clones, roughly 93% seen once. The material sequenced was Tregs sorted from blood. The genes are TRBV19 and TRBJ1-1; TRBD1 aligns across 7 bases. The TCR comes from a human donor in good health. As DNA, the CDR3 is TGTGCCAGTAAGAACAGGGGTCAGGGGACTGAAGCTTTCTTT. It translates to CASKNRGQGTEAFF.